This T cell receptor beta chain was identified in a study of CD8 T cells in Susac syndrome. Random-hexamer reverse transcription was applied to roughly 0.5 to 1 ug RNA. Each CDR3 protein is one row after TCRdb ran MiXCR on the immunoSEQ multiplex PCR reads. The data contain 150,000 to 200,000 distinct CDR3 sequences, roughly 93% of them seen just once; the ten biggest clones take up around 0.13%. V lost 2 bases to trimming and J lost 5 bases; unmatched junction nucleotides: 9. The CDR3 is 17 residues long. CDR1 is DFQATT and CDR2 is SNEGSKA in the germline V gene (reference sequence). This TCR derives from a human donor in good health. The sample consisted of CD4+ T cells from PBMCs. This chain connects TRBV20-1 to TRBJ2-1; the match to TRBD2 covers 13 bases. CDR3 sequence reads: CSARTSGGAGLHNEQFF. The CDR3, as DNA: TGCAGTGCTAGAACTAGCGGGGGGGCAGGGTTGCACAATGAGCAGTTCTTC.